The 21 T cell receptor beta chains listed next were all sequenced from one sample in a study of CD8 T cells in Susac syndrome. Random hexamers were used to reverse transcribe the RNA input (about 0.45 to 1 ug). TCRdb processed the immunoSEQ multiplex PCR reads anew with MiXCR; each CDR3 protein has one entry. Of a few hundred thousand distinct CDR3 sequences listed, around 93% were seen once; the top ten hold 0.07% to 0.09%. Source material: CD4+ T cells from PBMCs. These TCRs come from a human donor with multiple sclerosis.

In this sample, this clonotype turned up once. The DNA for the CDR3 is TGCGCCAGCAGCCCAGAGAGCGGGAAGAACACCGGGGAGCTGTTTTTT. Protein: CASSPESGKNTGELFF. This chain connects TRBV4-1 to TRBJ2-2; 7 nucleotides match TRBD2. Trimming cost V 4 bases and J 1 base; bases outside gene matches: 6. Looked up from germline, CDR1 is MGHRA and CDR2 is YSYEKL. This CDR3 comprises 16 residues.

The CDR3 protein is CASSLGTTRTEAFF. CDR3 nucleotide sequence: TGTGCCAGCAGCTTAGGCACTACTAGAACTGAAGCTTTCTTT. This sequence joins TRBV13 and TRBJ1-1; D uncertain. The CDR3 totals 14 residues. Germline CDR1 and CDR2: PRHDT and FYEKMQ (reference sequence). The V end was cut by 0 bases, the J end by 5 bases, with 10 bases between.

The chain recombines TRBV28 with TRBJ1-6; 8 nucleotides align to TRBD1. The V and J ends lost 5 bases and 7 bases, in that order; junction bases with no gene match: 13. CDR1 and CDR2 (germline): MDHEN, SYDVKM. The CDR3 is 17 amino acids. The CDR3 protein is CASSQAGTGWPNSPLHF. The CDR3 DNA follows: TGTGCCAGCAGTCAGGCAGGGACAGGATGGCCGAATTCACCCCTCCACTTT.

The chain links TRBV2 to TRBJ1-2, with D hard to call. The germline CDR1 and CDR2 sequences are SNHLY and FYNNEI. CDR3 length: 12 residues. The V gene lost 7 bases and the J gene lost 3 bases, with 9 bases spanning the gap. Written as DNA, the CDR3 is TGTGCCAGCAAAGCCGGTGACTATGGCTACACCTTC. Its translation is CASKAGDYGYTF.

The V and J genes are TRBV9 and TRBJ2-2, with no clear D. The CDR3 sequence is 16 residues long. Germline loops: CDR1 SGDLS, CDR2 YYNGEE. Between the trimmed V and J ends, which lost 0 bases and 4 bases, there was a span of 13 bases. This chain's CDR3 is CASSVEHLTFTGELFF. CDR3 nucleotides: TGTGCCAGCAGCGTAGAACATCTCACTTTCACCGGGGAGCTGTTTTTT. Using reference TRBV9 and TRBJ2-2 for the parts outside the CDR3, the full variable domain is DSGVTQTPKHLITATGQRVTLRCSPRSGDLSVYWYQQSLDQGLQFLIQYYNGEERAKGNILERFSAQQFPDLHSELNLSSLELGDSALYFCASSVEHLTFTGELFFGEGSRLTVL.

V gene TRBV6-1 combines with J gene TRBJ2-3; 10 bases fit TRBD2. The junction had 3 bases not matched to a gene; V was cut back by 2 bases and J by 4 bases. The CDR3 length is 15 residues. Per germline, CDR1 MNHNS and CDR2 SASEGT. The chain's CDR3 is CASSEQRGGADTQYF. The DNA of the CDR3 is TGTGCCAGCAGTGAACAGCGGGGGGGCGCAGATACGCAGTATTTT.

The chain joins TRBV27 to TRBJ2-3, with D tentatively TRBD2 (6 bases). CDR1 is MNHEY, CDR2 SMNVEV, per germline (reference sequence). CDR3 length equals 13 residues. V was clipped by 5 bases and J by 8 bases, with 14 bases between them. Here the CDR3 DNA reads TGTGCCAGCAGTCAAACTCACGGGGGTACGCAGTATTTT. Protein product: CASSQTHGGTQYF.

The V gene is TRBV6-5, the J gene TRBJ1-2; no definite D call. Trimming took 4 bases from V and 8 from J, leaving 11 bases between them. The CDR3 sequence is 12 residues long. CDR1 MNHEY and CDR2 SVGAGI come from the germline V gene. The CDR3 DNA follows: TGTGCCAGCAGTTCGACAATCTGGGGCTACACCTTC. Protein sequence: CASSSTIWGYTF.

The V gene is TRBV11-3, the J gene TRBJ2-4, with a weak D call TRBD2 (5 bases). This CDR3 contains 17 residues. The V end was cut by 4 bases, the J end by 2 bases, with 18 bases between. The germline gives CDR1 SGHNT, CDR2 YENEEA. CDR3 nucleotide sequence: TGTGCCAGCAGCTCCGGGTTATGGGGAGAGACCAAAAACATTCAGTACTTC. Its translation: CASSSGLWGETKNIQYF. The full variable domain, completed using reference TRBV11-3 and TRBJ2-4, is EAGVVQSPRYKIIEKKQPVAFWCNPISGHNTLYWYLQNLGQGPELLIRYENEEAVDDSQLPKDRFSAERLKGVDSTLKIQPAELGDSAVYLCASSSGLWGETKNIQYFGAGTRLSVL.

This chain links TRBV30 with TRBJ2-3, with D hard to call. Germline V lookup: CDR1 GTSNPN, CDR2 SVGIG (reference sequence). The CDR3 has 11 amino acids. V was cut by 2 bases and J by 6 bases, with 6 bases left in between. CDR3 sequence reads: CAWSPADTQYF. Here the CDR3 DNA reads TGTGCCTGGAGTCCCGCGGATACGCAGTATTTT.

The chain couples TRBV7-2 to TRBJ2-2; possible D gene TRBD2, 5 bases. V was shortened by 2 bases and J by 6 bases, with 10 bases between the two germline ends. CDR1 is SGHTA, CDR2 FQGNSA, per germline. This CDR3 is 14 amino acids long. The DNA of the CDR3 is TGTGCCAGCAGCTTAATAGCGTTGGCCGGGGAGCTGTTTTTT. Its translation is CASSLIALAGELFF. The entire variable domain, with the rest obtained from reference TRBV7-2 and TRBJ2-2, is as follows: GAGVSQSPSNKVTEKGKDVELRCDPISGHTALYWYRQSLGQGLEFLIYFQGNSAPDKSGLPSDRFSAERTGGSVSTLTIQRTQQEDSAVYLCASSLIALAGELFFGEGSRLTVL.

CDR3 DNA: TGTGCCAGTAGTAACAGGGTCCAACAAGAGACCCAGTACTTC. It codes for CASSNRVQQETQYF. The chain couples TRBV19 to TRBJ2-5; TRBD1 is a possible D gene (6 bases). V was shortened by 4 bases and J by 2 bases, with 11 bases between the two germline ends. CDR3 length equals 14 residues. Germline V gives CDR1 LNHDA, CDR2 SQIVND (reference sequence).

The CDR3 coding sequence is TGCAGTGCTGCGGGTAGCGGGACTAGCACAGATACGCAGTATTTT. Its protein is CSAAGSGTSTDTQYF. V is TRBV20-1 and J is TRBJ2-3, with 8 nucleotides matching TRBD2. The germline V gene has CDR1 DFQATT and CDR2 SNEGSKA (reference sequence). V gave up 5 bases and J gave up 0 bases; unmatched junction bases: 7. CDR3 length: 15 residues.

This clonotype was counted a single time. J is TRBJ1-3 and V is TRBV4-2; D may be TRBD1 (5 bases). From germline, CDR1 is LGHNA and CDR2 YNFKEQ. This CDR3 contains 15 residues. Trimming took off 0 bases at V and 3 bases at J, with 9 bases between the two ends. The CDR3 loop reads CASSQEGEVGNTIYF. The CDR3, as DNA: TGTGCCAGCAGCCAAGAGGGGGAGGTTGGAAACACCATATATTTT.

The CDR3 sequence: CASSYDAPATNEKLFF. CDR3 sequence (DNA): TGTGCCAGCAGTTACGATGCACCCGCAACTAATGAAAAACTGTTTTTT. J is TRBJ1-4 and V is TRBV6-6; no reliable D call. CDR1 is MNHNY, CDR2 SVGAGI, per germline (reference sequence). This CDR3 is built from 16 residues. The V gene lost 2 bases and the J gene lost 0 bases, with 10 bases spanning the gap.

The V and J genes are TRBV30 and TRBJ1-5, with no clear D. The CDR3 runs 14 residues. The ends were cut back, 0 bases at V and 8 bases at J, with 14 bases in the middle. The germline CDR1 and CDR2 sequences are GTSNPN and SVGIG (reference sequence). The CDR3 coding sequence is TGTGCCTGGAGTGTAGGAGGCACGATGAAGCCCCAGCATTTT. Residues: CAWSVGGTMKPQHF. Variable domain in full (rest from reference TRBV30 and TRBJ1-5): SQTIHQWPATLVQPVGSPLSLECTVEGTSNPNLYWYRQAAGRGLQLLFYSVGIGQISSEVPQNLSASRPQDRQFILSSKKLLLSDSGFYLCAWSVGGTMKPQHFGDGTRLSIL.

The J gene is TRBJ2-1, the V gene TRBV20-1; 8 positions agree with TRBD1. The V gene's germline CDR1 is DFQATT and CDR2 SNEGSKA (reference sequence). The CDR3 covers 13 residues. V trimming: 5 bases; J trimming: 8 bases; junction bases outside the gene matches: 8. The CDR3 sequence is CSALRTGLDEQFF. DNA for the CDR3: TGCAGTGCTTTACGGACAGGGTTAGATGAGCAGTTCTTC.

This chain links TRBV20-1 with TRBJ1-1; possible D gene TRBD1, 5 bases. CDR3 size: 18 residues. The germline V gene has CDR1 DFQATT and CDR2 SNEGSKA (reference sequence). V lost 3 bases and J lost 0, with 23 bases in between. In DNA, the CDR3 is TGCAGTGCTAGGGTCCCCGGCGGGACGGCCAACATGAACACTGAAGCTTTCTTT. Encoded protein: CSARVPGGTANMNTEAFF.

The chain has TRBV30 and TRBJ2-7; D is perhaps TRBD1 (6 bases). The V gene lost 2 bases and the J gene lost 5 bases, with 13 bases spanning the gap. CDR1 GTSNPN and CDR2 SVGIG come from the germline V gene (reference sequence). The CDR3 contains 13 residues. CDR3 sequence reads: CAWSSGQGNEQYV. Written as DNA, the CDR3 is TGTGCCTGGAGTTCGGGGCAGGGGAACGAGCAGTACGTC.

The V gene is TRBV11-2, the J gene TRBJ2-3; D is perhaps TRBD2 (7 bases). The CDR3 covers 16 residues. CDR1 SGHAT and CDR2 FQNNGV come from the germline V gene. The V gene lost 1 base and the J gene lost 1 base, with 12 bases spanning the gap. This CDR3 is CASSLGGGLGTDTQYF. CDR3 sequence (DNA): TGTGCCAGCAGCTTAGGGGGGGGCTTGGGCACAGATACGCAGTATTTT.

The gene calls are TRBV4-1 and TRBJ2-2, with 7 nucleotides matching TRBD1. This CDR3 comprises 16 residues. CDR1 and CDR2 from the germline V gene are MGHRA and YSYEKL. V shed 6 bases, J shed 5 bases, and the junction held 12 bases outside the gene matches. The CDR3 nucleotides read TGCGCCAGCAGTCCACCGCACAGGGGCAAAACCGGGGAGCTGTTTTTT. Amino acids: CASSPPHRGKTGELFF.